The 20 T cell receptor beta chains below come from one sample, sequenced in a study of breast tumors, draining lymph nodes, adjacent tissues. TCRdb reanalysed the multiplex PCR reads using MiXCR and keeps one entry per CDR3 protein. Of roughly 80,000 distinct CDR3 sequences detected, approximately 19% appear once; the ten largest clones hold 2% to 2.5%. Axillary draining lymph nodes of breast cancer patients supplied the node samples. Sequencing used axillary lymph node tissue. The source is a female donor with breast cancer. Some clones in this sample may be carry-over from other donors' samples.

This clonotype has ten or more counts. The gene calls are TRBV20-1 and TRBJ2-1, with 11 positions matching TRBD2. The germline V gene encodes CDR1 DFQATT and CDR2 SNEGSKA (reference sequence). J was trimmed by 9 bases and V by 3 bases; bases with no gene match: 7. The CDR3 is 14 amino acids. The DNA of the CDR3 is TGCAGTGCTAGGGCGACTAGCGGGATAGGTGAGCAGTTCTTC. Translating gives CSARATSGIGEQFF.

This clonotype was counted many times. J is TRBJ2-2 and V is TRBV5-1; 7 bases align to TRBD2. Germline values: CDR1 SGHRS, CDR2 YFSETQ. J lost 1 base, V lost 1 base, and 10 bases had no gene match. The CDR3 runs 18 residues. CDR3 sequence: CASSLSPSGDLNTGELFF. In DNA, the CDR3 is TGCGCCAGCAGCTTGTCGCCTAGCGGAGACTTGAACACCGGGGAGCTGTTTTTT.

This clonotype was detected ten times or more. The gene calls are TRBV20-1 and TRBJ2-7, with D perhaps TRBD1 or TRBD2 (5 bases each). The germline V gene encodes CDR1 DFQATT and CDR2 SNEGSKA (reference sequence). This CDR3 has 16 residues. The V and J ends lost 3 bases and 4 bases respectively, with 22 bases between them. CDR3 nucleotide sequence: TGCAGTGCTAGTCCTCCACCGGGACGGACCTATTACGAGCAGTACTTC. This translates into CSASPPPGRTYYEQYF.

Many counts were recorded for this clonotype. The CDR3 protein is CASSYRGGTGELFF. The DNA for the CDR3 is TGTGCCAGCAGCTATCGAGGGGGGACCGGGGAGCTGTTTTTT. This chain links TRBV7-8 with TRBJ2-2; D tentatively fits TRBD1 or TRBD2 (6 bases each). This CDR3 spans 14 amino acids. Germline V CDR1 and CDR2: SGHVS, FQNEAQ. Trimming removed 4 bases from V and 5 bases from J, with 11 bases in between.

This clonotype was seen at least ten times. The gene calls are TRBV6-5 and TRBJ2-1; perhaps TRBD2 as D (5 bases). The CDR3 covers 15 residues. The V end was cut by 5 bases, the J end by 0 bases, with 11 bases between. Germline CDR1 MNHEY, CDR2 SVGAGI. The CDR3 is CASSADYSSYNEQFF. CDR3 DNA: TGTGCCAGCAGTGCCGACTACAGCTCCTACAATGAGCAGTTCTTC.

Comments on this clonotype: Possible read error: a much larger clone is one base away. The chain employs TRBV20-1 and TRBJ2-3; tentatively, D is TRBD1 (6 bases). Germline CDR1 DFQATT, CDR2 SNEGSKA (reference sequence). This CDR3 spans 15 amino acids. The CDR3 DNA reads TGCAGTGCTAGGGGGAGAGTGGGGGCCACAGATACGCAGTGTTTT. This gives the protein CSARGRVGATDTQCF.

This clonotype appeared many times. The chain couples TRBV20-1 to TRBJ1-2; TRBD1 matches 10 bases. The germline V gene has CDR1 DFQATT and CDR2 SNEGSKA (reference sequence). CDR3 length equals 16 residues. After removal of 3 bases from V and 5 bases from J, the junction contained 12 bases not matched to a gene. The CDR3: CSASPMSTGGTYGYTF. As DNA, the CDR3 is TGCAGTGCTAGCCCAATGTCGACAGGGGGCACATATGGCTACACCTTC.

Ten or more counts support this clonotype. The gene calls are TRBV24-1 and TRBJ2-2; 9 nucleotides match TRBD1. This CDR3 is built from 14 residues. V dropped 3 bases and J dropped 7; count of bases not matched to a gene: 2. Germline CDR1 is KGHDR and CDR2 is SFDVKD. For the CDR3, the DNA is TGTGCCACCAGTGATCCGACAGGGGGCGGGGAGCTGTTTTTT. Translating gives CATSDPTGGGELFF.

This clonotype was found many times. The rearrangement uses TRBV2 and TRBJ2-5; 9 positions match TRBD2. After removal of 7 bases from V and 2 bases from J, the junction contained 5 bases not matched to a gene. The CDR3 has 14 amino acids. Germline CDR1 SNHLY, CDR2 FYNNEI. The CDR3 protein is CASKIGLAQETQYF. Here the CDR3 DNA reads TGTGCCAGCAAGATCGGACTAGCGCAAGAGACCCAGTACTTC.

Ten or more counts support this clonotype. The chain links TRBV12-3 or TRBV12-4 to TRBJ2-7; 10 bases align to TRBD2. The trim removed 6 bases at V and 6 bases at J, leaving 11 bases unmatched. This CDR3 comprises 15 residues. The CDR3 sequence: CASSPQAGGLGEQYF. The CDR3 nucleotides are TGTGCCAGCAGCCCACAAGCGGGAGGGCTTGGCGAGCAGTACTTC.

In its sample, this clonotype was seen many times. The J gene is TRBJ2-3, the V gene TRBV11-3; 7 bases match TRBD1. Germline CDR1 and CDR2: SGHNT and YENEEA. The CDR3 length is 14 residues. The V gene end was trimmed by 5 bases and the J gene end by 5 bases; junction bases not matched to a gene: 7. The CDR3 reads CASSPNAGGDTQYF. CDR3 DNA: TGTGCCAGCAGCCCAAACGCAGGGGGAGATACGCAGTATTTT.

This clonotype occurred many times. The chain recombines TRBV9 with TRBJ1-5, with a possible D match to TRBD1 (5 bases). This CDR3 comprises 15 residues. Trimming took 0 bases from V and 3 from J, leaving 10 bases between them. Looked up from germline, CDR1 is SGDLS and CDR2 is YYNGEE. The CDR3 DNA reads as TGTGCCAGCAGCGTAGGGGAGGGGTACAATCAGCCCCAGCATTTT. The encoded protein is CASSVGEGYNQPQHF.

The CDR3 is CAHNRDSWRAGELFF. CDR3 nucleotide sequence: TGTGCCCACAACAGGGACAGCTGGAGGGCCGGGGAGCTGTTTTTT. The chain has TRBV28 and TRBJ2-2, with D perhaps matching TRBD1 (7 bases). The CDR3 spans 15 residues. Deletions cut 11 bases from V and 6 bases from J, with 22 bases between. CDR1 is MDHEN, CDR2 SYDVKM, per germline.

About this clonotype itself: A much bigger clone sits one base away, suggesting this may be a read error. This chain joins TRBV19 and TRBJ1-2; D perhaps matches TRBD1 (5 bases). Per the germline V gene, CDR1 is LNHDA and CDR2 is SQIVND (reference sequence). The CDR3 is 13 amino acids. V was trimmed by 1 base and J by 9 bases, leaving 12 bases between them. CDR3 coding DNA: TGTGCCAGTAGTATAGGTGAAGGGGATAGCTACACCTTC. This encodes CASSIGEGDSYTF.

Only a few counts were recorded for this clonotype. For the CDR3, the DNA is TGTGCCAGCAGGCCTGTCGGGGAGACCCAGTACTTC. Residues: CASRPVGETQYF. The V call is TRBV11-2, the J call TRBJ2-5, with no clear D. The V gene's germline CDR1 is SGHAT and CDR2 FQNNGV. Trimming removed 6 bases at V and 5 bases at J, with 10 bases between. The CDR3 totals 12 residues.

A word on this clonotype: A much more abundant neighbour one base away suggests this may be a read error. The rearrangement joins TRBV4-3 to TRBJ1-4; 7 bases map to TRBD1. Germline loops: CDR1 LGHNA, CDR2 YSLEER. The CDR3 covers 16 residues. V trimming: 2 bases; J trimming: 6 bases; junction bases outside the gene matches: 9. The CDR3: CASSQMTRGRDEKLFF. CDR3 nucleotide sequence: TGCGCCAGCAGCCAAATGACGAGGGGGCGGGATGAAAAACTGTTTTTT.

This clonotype was seen many times. V gene TRBV7-2 combines with J gene TRBJ2-7; maybe TRBD2 (6 bases). Per the germline V gene, CDR1 is SGHTA and CDR2 is FQGNSA. V dropped 0 bases and J dropped 5 bases, with 11 bases sitting between them. This CDR3 comprises 14 residues. The CDR3 is CASSLAWRGNEQYF. CDR3 nucleotide sequence: TGTGCCAGCAGCTTAGCGTGGAGGGGAAACGAGCAGTACTTC.

At least ten counts were recorded for this clonotype. The chain couples TRBV14 to TRBJ2-7; 10 nucleotides agree with TRBD1. The CDR3 runs to 15 residues. The germline V gene has CDR1 SGHDN and CDR2 FVKESK. J lost 1 base, V lost 4 bases, and 4 bases had no gene match. The CDR3 DNA reads TGTGCCAGCAGCCGACTGGGACAGGGGTCCTACGAGCAGTACTTC. Amino acids: CASSRLGQGSYEQYF.

This clonotype occurred many times. This chain connects TRBV28 to TRBJ2-7; D may be TRBD1 (5 bases). The CDR3 is 13 residues long. CDR1 is MDHEN, CDR2 SYDVKM, per germline. The V end was cut by 6 bases, the J end by 6 bases, with 15 bases between. The CDR3 nucleotides are TGTGCCAGCAGGTCCAGGGTCGTGTTCGAGCAGTACTTC. Its protein product is CASRSRVVFEQYF.

This clonotype was recorded at least ten times. The rearrangement uses TRBV11-2 and TRBJ2-7, with D hard to call. The CDR3 sequence is 14 residues long. From germline, CDR1 is SGHAT and CDR2 FQNNGV. V dropped 5 bases and J dropped 4 bases, with 15 bases sitting between them. The CDR3 here is CASSPQKMGYEQYF. CDR3 coding DNA: TGTGCCAGCAGCCCACAAAAGATGGGTTACGAGCAGTACTTC.